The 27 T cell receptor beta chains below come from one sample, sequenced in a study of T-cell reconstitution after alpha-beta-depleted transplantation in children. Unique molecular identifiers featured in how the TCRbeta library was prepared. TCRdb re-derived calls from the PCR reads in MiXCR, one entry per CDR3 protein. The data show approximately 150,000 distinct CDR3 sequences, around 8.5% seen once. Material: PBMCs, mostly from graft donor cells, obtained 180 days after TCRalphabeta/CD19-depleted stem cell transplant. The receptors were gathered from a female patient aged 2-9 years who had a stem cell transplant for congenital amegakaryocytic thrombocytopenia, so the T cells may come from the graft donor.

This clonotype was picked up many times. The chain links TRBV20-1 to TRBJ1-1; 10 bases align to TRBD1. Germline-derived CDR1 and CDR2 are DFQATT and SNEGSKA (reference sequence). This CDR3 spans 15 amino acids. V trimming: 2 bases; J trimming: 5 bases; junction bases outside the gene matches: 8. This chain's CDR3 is CSARRGDRGGTEAFF. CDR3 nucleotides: TGCAGTGCTAGAAGGGGGGACAGGGGAGGGACTGAAGCTTTCTTT.

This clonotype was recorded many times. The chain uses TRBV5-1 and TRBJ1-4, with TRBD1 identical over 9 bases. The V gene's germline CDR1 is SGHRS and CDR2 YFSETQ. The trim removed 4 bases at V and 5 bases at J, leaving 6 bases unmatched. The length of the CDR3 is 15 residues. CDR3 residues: CASSTGTGMNEKLFF. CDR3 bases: TGCGCCAGCAGCACCGGGACAGGGATGAATGAAAAACTGTTTTTT.

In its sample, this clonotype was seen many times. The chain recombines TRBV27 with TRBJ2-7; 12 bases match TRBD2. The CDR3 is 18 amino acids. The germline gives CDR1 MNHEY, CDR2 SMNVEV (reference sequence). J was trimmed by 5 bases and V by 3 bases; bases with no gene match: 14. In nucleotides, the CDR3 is TGTGCCAGCAGTTTTTCAATTCTGACTAGCGGGAGAATCCACGAGCAGTACTTC. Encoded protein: CASSFSILTSGRIHEQYF.

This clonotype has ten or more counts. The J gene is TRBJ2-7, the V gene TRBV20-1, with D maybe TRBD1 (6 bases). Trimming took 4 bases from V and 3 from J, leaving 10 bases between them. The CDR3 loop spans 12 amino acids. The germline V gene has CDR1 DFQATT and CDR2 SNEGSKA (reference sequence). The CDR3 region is CSANRVGYEQYF. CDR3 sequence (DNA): TGCAGTGCTAACAGGGTCGGCTACGAGCAGTACTTC.

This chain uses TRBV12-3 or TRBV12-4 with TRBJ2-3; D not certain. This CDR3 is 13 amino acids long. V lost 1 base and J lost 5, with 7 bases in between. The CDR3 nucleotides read TGTGCCAGCAGTTTAGATCGCGGAGATACGCAGTATTTT. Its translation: CASSLDRGDTQYF.

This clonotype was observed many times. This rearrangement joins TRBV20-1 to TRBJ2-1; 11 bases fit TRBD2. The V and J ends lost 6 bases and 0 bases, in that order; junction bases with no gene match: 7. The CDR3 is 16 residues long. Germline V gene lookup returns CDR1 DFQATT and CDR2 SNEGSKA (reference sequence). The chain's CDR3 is CSAGPGLAGSYNEQFF. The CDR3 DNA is TGCAGTGCAGGCCCTGGACTAGCGGGCTCCTACAATGAGCAGTTCTTC.

The CDR3 DNA follows: TGTGCCAGCAGTCCGACCCTCCGTGACAGTAACAAAAACATTCAGTACTTC. It specifies CASSPTLRDSNKNIQYF. This chain joins TRBV6-1 and TRBJ2-4, with TRBD1 as a possible D gene (5 bases). Germline CDR1 is MNHNS and CDR2 is SASEGT. Trimming shortened V by 5 bases and J by 3 bases, and 20 bases separated the two germline ends. This CDR3 is 17 amino acids long.

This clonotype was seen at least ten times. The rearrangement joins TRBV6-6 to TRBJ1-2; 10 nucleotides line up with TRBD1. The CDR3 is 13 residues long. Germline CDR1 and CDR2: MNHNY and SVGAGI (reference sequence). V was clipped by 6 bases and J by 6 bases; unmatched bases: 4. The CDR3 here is CASSQTGGDGYTF. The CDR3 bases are TGTGCCAGCAGCCAGACAGGGGGCGATGGCTACACCTTC.

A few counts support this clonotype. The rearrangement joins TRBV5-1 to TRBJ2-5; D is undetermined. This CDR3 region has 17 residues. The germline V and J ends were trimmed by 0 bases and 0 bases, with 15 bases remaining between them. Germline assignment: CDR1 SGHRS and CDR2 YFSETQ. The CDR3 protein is CASSLVPNDEYQETQYF. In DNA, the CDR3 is TGCGCCAGCAGCTTGGTCCCCAATGACGAGTACCAAGAGACCCAGTACTTC.

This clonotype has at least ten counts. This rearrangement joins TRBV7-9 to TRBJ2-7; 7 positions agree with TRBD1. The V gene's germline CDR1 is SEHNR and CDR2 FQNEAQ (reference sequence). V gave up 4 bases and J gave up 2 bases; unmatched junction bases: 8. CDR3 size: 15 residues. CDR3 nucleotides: TGTGCCAGCAGCTCTCATTACAGGGGACCCTACGAGCAGTACTTC. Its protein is CASSSHYRGPYEQYF.

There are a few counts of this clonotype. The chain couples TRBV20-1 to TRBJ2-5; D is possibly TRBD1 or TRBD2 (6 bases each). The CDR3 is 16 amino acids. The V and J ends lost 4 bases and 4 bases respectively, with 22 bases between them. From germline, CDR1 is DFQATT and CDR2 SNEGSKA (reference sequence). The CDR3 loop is CSAIFPGGHKGETQYF. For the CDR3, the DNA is TGCAGTGCTATTTTTCCCGGGGGCCACAAAGGAGAGACCCAGTACTTC.

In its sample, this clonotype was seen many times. CDR3 sequence: CSARVVGYGYTF. CDR3 DNA sequence: TGCAGTGCTAGGGTGGTGGGATATGGCTACACCTTC. The chain joins TRBV20-1 to TRBJ1-2, with no clear D. The ends were cut back, 3 bases at V and 5 bases at J, with 10 bases in the middle. CDR1 and CDR2 from the germline V gene are DFQATT and SNEGSKA (reference sequence). This CDR3 contains 12 residues.

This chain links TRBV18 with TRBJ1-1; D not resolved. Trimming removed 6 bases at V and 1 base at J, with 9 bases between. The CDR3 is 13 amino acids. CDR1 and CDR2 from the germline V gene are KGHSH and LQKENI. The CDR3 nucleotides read TGTGCCAGCTCTCTTACCGAGAACACTGAAGCTTTCTTT. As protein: CASSLTENTEAFF.

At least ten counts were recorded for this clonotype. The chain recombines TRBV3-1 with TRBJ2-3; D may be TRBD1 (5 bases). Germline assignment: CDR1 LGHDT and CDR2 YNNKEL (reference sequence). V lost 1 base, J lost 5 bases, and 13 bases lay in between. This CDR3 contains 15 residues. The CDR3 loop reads CASSQAHRQGDTQYF. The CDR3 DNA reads TGTGCCAGCAGCCAAGCACACCGGCAGGGAGATACGCAGTATTTT.

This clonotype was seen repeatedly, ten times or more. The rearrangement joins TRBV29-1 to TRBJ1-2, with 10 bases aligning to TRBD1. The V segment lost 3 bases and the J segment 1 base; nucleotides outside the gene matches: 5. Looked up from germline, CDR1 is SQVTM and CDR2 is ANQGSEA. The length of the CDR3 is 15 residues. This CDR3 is CSVDDWTGGNYGYTF. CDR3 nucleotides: TGCAGCGTTGATGACTGGACAGGGGGTAACTATGGCTACACCTTC.

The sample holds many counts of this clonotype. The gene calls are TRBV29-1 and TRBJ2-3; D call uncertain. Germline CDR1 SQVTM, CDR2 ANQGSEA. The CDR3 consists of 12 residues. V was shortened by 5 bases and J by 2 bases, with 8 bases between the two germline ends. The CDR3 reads CSVQRDTDTQYF. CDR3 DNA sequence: TGCAGCGTTCAAAGGGACACAGATACGCAGTATTTT.

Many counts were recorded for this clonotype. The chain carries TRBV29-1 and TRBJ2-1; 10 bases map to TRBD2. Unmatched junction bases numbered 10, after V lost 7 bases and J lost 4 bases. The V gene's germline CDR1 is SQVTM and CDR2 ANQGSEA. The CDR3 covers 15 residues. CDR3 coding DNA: TGCAGCGCATTCGGTAGCGGGGGGCCTTACAATGAGCAGTTCTTC. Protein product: CSAFGSGGPYNEQFF.

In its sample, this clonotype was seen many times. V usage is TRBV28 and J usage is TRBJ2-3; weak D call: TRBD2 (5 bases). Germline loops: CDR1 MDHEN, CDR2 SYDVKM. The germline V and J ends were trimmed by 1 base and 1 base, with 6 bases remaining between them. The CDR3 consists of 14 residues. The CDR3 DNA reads TGTGCCAGCAGTTTATCCGGGGGCACAGATACGCAGTATTTT. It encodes CASSLSGGTDTQYF.

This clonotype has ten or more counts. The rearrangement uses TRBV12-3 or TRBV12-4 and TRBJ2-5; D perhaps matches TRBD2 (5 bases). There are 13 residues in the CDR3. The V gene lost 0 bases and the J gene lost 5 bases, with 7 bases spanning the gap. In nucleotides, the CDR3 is TGTGCCAGCAGTTTAGCGGGAGTGGAGACCCAGTACTTC. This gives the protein CASSLAGVETQYF.

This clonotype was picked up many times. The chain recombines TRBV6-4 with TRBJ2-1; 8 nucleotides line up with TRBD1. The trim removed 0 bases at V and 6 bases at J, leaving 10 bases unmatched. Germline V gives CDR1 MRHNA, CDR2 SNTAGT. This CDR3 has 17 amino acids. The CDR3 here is CASSDSYRDRGINEQFF. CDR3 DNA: TGTGCCAGCAGTGACTCGTACCGAGACAGGGGAATCAATGAGCAGTTCTTC.

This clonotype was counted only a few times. Here the CDR3 reads CSAVTRRRESSYNEQFF. CDR3 nucleotide sequence: TGCAGTGCCGTAACACGGAGGCGGGAGAGTTCCTACAATGAGCAGTTCTTC. The chain has TRBV20-1 and TRBJ2-1; TRBD2 matches at 7 bases. Looked up from germline, CDR1 is DFQATT and CDR2 is SNEGSKA (reference sequence). With 6 bases clipped from V and 1 base from J, the junction kept 15 bases outside the gene matches. The CDR3 covers 17 residues.

The CDR3 is CASSLAGLEYQFF. CDR3 in DNA: TGCGCCAGCAGCTTGGCGGGACTAGAGTATCAGTTCTTC. The chain uses TRBV5-1 and TRBJ2-1; 8 bases fit TRBD2. Per the germline V gene, CDR1 is SGHRS and CDR2 is YFSETQ. The J segment lost 13 bases and the V segment lost 0 bases, leaving 6 bases of the junction unmatched. The CDR3 totals 13 residues.

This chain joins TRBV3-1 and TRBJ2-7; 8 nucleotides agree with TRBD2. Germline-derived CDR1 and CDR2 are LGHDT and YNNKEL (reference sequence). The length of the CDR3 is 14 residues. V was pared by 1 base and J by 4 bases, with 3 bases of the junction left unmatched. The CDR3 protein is CASSQAGGRYEQYF. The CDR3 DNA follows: TGTGCCAGCAGCCAAGCGGGGGGGCGGTACGAGCAGTACTTC.

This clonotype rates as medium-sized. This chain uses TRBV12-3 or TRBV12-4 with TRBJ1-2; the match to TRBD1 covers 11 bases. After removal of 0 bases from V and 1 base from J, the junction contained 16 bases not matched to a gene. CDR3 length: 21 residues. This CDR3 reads CASSLALRYPGQGGINYGYTF. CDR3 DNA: TGTGCCAGCAGTTTAGCCCTCCGTTATCCGGGACAGGGGGGAATTAACTATGGCTACACCTTC.

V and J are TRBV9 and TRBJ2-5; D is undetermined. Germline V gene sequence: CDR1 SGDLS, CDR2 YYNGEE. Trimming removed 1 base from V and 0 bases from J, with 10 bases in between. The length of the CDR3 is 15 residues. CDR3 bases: TGTGCCAGCAGCGTAATGACCACGGACCAAGAGACCCAGTACTTC. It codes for CASSVMTTDQETQYF.

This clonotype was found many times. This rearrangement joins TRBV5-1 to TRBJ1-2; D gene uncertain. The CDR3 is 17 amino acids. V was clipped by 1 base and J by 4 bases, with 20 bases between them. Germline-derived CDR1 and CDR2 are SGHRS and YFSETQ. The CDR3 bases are TGCGCCAGCAGCTTGACCGACAAGTATAGAACTGGCTATGGCTACACCTTC. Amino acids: CASSLTDKYRTGYGYTF.

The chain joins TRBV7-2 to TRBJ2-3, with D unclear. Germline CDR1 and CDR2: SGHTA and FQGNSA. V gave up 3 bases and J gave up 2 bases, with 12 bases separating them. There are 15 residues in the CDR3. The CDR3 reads CASSFAGKFTDTQYF. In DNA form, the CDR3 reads TGTGCCAGCAGCTTTGCCGGAAAATTCACAGATACGCAGTATTTT.